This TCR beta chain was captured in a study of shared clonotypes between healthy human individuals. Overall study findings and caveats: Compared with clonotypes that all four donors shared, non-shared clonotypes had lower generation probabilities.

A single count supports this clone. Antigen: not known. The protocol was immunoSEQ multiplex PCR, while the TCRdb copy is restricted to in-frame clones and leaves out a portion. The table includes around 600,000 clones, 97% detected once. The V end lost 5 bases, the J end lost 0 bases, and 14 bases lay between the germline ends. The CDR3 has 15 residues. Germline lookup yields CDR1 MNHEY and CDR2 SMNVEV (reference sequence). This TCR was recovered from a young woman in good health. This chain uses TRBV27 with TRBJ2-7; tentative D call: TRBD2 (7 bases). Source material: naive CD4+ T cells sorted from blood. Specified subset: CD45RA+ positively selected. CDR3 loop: CASSRGGKSSYEQYF. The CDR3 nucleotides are TGTGCCAGCAGTAGGGGGGGGAAAAGCTCCTACGAGCAGTACTTC.